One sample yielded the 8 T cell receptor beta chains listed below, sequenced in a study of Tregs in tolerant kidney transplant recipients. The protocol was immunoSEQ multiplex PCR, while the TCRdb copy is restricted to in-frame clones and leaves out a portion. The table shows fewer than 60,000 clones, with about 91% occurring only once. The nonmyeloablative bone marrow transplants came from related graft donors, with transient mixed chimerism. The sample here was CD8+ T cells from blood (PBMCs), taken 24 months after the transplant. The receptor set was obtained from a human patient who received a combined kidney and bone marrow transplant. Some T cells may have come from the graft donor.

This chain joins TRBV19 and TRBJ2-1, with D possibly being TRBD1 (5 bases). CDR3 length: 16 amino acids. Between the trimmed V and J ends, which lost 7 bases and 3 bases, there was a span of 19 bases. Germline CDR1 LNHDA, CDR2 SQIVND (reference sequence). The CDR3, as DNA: TGTGCCAGTAATCCCCTTGGGGCTACCATCTACAATGAGCAGTTCTTC. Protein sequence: CASNPLGATIYNEQFF.

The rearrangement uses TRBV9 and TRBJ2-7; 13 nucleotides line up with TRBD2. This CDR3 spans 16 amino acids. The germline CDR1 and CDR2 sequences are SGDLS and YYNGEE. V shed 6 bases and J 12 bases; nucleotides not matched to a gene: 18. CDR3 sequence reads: CASTPGVLAGGPNLYF. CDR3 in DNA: TGTGCCAGCACCCCTGGAGTACTAGCGGGGGGGCCGAATCTGTACTTC.

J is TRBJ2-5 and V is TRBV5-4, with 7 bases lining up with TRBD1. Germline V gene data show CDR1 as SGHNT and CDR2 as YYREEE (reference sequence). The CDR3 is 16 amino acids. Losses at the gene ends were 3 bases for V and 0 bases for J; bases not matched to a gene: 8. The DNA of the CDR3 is TGTGCCAGCAGCTGGGAATCGGGGACAGACCAAGAGACCCAGTACTTC. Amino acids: CASSWESGTDQETQYF.

This CDR3 is CATSRGGRGSTYEQYF. The CDR3 DNA reads TGTGCCACCAGCAGAGGTGGAAGGGGGTCTACCTACGAGCAGTACTTC. The chain uses TRBV15 and TRBJ2-7; a possible D gene is TRBD1 (6 bases). The CDR3 loop spans 16 amino acids. V lost 1 base and J lost 2, with 15 bases in between. In germline, CDR1 is LNHNV, CDR2 YYDKDF (reference sequence).

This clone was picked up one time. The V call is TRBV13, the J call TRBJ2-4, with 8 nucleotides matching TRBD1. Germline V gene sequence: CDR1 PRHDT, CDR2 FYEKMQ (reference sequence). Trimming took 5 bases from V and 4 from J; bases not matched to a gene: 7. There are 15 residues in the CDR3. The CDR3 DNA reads TGTGCCAGCAGCCCCACGGGACAGGAGAAAAACATTCAGTACTTC. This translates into CASSPTGQEKNIQYF.

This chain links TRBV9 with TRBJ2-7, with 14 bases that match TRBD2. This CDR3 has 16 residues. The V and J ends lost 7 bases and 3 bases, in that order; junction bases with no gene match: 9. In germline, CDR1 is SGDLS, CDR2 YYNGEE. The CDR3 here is CASAISGTSGSYEQYF. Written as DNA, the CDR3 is TGTGCCAGCGCTATTTCTGGGACTAGCGGGAGCTACGAGCAGTACTTC.

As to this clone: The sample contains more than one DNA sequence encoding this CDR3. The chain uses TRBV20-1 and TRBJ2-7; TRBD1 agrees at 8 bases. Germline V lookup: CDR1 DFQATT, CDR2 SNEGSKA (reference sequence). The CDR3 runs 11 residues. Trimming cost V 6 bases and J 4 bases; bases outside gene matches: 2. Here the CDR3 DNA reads TGCAGTGCGCGGACAGGGTACGAGCAGTACTTC. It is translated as CSARTGYEQYF.

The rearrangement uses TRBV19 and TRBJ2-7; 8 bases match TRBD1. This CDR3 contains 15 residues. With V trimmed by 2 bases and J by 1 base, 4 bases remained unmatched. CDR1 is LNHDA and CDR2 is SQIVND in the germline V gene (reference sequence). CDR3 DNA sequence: TGTGCCAGTAGTATACAAGGGACAGGATCCTACGAGCAGTACTTC. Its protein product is CASSIQGTGSYEQYF.